Listed here is a single T cell receptor beta chain. Its cognate antigen has yet to be identified. Base qualities are missing; no much larger clone stands one base away. Ficoll-Paque density gradient centrifugation was the method used to isolate PBMCs. The V and J ends are trimmed by 3 bases and 0 bases, leaving 12 bases between them. The CDR3 holds 16 amino acids from the cysteine to the phenylalanine. The CDR3 DNA has 48 bases and is translated from base 1. CDR1 and CDR2 are drawn from the germline V gene: MNHEY, SVGAGI. This entry belongs to a study of T-cell memory formation after mild COVID-19 listed by TCRdb under 2021. Looking at the study overall: TCR sequence clusters from the two donors were largely donor specific. In a couple of donors, T-cell clones that expanded and contracted after mild COVID-19 were followed by sequencing TCRalpha and TCRbeta repertoires longitudinally. The cohort comprised two young, previously healthy adult volunteers, one female and one male. General findings and caveats noted by the study authors: SARS-CoV-2 specificity of the second-wave clones peaking on day 37 was not confirmed. Contracting CD4+ clones were located mainly in the CM and EM memory subsets, whereas CD8+ clones were found to be enriched in EMRA. Balanced CD4/CD8 phenotypes were observed for clones contracting from day 15 to 85, whereas a bias towards CD4+ was observed for a second wave of clones expanding from day 15 to 37. Only two mild cases were covered in the study, and larger cohorts including severe cases with pre-infection samples were considered necessary. Some responding clones were found in pre-infection memory, which suggests that pre-existing cross-reactive memory T cells took part in the SARS-CoV-2 response.

TCRdb names Illumina NovaSeq 6000 as the instrument used. Using 5'RACE with constant-segment primers, TCRalpha and TCRbeta cDNA libraries were constructed, with sample barcodes and unique molecular identifiers added in the process. RNA was extracted from every sample with Trizol reagent. The libraries were amplified in two PCR steps, and the second step added a second sample barcode and Illumina TruSeq adapters. Libraries were sequenced on an Illumina NovaSeq with 2 x 150 bp paired-end reads. The authors processed their data as follows. The reads were demultiplexed and collapsed into UMI-guided consensus sequences using migec v1.2.7. Using mixcr v2.1.11, UMI consensuses were aligned to TRA and TRB V and J templates and then assembled into clonotypes. Expanded or contracted clonotypes were those called significant by both edgeR and NoisET, with noise models trained on biological replicates. For edgeR calls, a false discovery rate-adjusted p below 0.01 and a log2 fold-change threshold of 1 were applied. As an exploratory analysis of dynamics, max-normalized trajectories of the 1000 most abundant clonotypes were examined by PCA with hierarchical clustering. Separately sequenced CD4+ and CD8+ repertoires were used to assign a CD4 or CD8 phenotype to each responding clone. TCRdb's own reprocessing of the public reads used fastp at Q25 and MiXCR and kept productive beta chains. Each entry merges the rows of one CDR3 protein and shows their most common DNA and genes. In this record, the V and J calls reflect TCRdb's handling and not the investigators' own analysis. For this sample there are 130,000 to 150,000 distinct CDR3 sequences; approximately 21% appear just once. Around 2.4% of the sample comes from the top ten.

The sequence was obtained from an adult woman who had mild COVID-19 (a few samples of this study predate the infection). The sample titles of this study are shuffled in the database, so cell type and time point are left out; the donor was told from shared clones. The sequenced sample was PBMCs or a T cell subset sorted from them (not recorded which). The sequence joins TRBV6-5 to TRBJ2-4, with no confident D gene call. DNA sequence: TGTGCCAGCAGTTATTATCGACCGGGAGCCAAAAACATTCAGTACTTC. It specifies CASSYYRPGAKNIQYF.